A single sample gave rise to the 28 T cell receptor beta chains below, sequenced in a study of response to subunit inactivated influenza vaccine. MiXCR was run by TCRdb on the RT-PCR reads, yielding one entry per CDR3 protein. This sample has about 700,000 distinct CDR3 sequences, with approximately 15% found just once. Source: PBMCs from blood, taken 14 days before vaccination. All receptors derive from a man aged 45-60 years who received an inactivated influenza vaccine.

This clonotype was counted a few times. The chain joins TRBV28 to TRBJ2-7; 10 nucleotides match TRBD1. Germline-derived CDR1 and CDR2 are MDHEN and SYDVKM. V lost 6 bases, J lost 6 bases, and 8 bases stayed unmatched. The CDR3 covers 14 residues. The CDR3 coding sequence is TGTGCCAGCAGGCGTACGGGACAGGGGAGCGAGCAGTACTTC. Translation: CASRRTGQGSEQYF.

V usage is TRBV7-9 and J usage is TRBJ2-5; a possible D gene is TRBD1 (5 bases). Deletions cut 1 base from V and 4 bases from J, with 13 bases between. The CDR3 extends over 15 amino acids. The V gene's germline CDR1 is SEHNR and CDR2 FQNEAQ (reference sequence). The CDR3 region is CASSLGGGFRETQYF. CDR3 bases: TGTGCCAGCAGCTTAGGGGGCGGCTTTCGAGAGACCCAGTACTTC.

The chain couples TRBV7-8 to TRBJ2-1; D not certain. Germline V gene data show CDR1 as SGHVS and CDR2 as FQNEAQ. V was trimmed by 1 base and J by 7 bases, leaving 8 bases between them. CDR3 length: 13 residues. Written as DNA, the CDR3 is TGTGCCAGCAGCTTAGGGGCGTTGAATGAGCAGTTCTTC. Its protein is CASSLGALNEQFF.

This clonotype occurred once. The CDR3: CASRASGVGPQFF. DNA of the CDR3: TGTGCCAGCAGGGCTAGCGGGGTGGGGCCGCAGTTCTTC. This chain connects TRBV6-2 or TRBV6-3 to TRBJ2-1, with 9 positions matching TRBD2. Germline lookup yields CDR1 MNHEY and CDR2 SVGEGT. This CDR3 is built from 13 residues. J lost 12 bases, V lost 6 bases, and 9 bases had no gene match.

This clonotype was seen repeatedly, ten times or more. The chain combines TRBV24-1 with TRBJ1-2; no reliable D call. Trimming pared 4 bases from V and 1 base from J, leaving 9 bases between. Germline V gives CDR1 KGHDR, CDR2 SFDVKD. The CDR3 is 14 amino acids. CDR3 sequence reads: CATSERALNYGYTF. In DNA form, the CDR3 reads TGTGCCACCAGTGAACGGGCTCTTAACTATGGCTACACCTTC.

This clonotype was seen only a few times. The J gene is TRBJ2-3, the V gene TRBV20-1, with D perhaps given as TRBD1 or TRBD2 (7 bases each). The germline V gene encodes CDR1 DFQATT and CDR2 SNEGSKA (reference sequence). This CDR3 contains 15 residues. Trimming removed 3 bases at V and 1 base at J, with 14 bases between. The CDR3 bases are TGCAGTGCTAGGGACCCAGGGGGGGGCACAGATACGCAGTATTTT. Residues: CSARDPGGGTDTQYF.

The V call is TRBV6-2 or TRBV6-3, the J call TRBJ2-7; D possibly corresponds to TRBD1 (5 bases). Germline V gene sequence: CDR1 MNHEY, CDR2 SVGEGT. The CDR3 spans 13 residues. With 4 bases removed from V and 5 bases from J, the gap between germline ends came to 12 bases. The CDR3 nucleotides are TGTGCCAGCAGTTCCACAGGAAGCCACGAGCAGTACTTC. This codes for CASSSTGSHEQYF.

The CDR3: CSARDPGTSGSSEQFF. The CDR3 nucleotides read TGCAGTGCTAGAGACCCCGGGACTAGCGGGAGTTCTGAGCAGTTCTTC. The rearrangement uses TRBV20-1 and TRBJ2-1; 14 bases are shared with TRBD2. The CDR3 runs to 16 residues. Germline V gene lookup returns CDR1 DFQATT and CDR2 SNEGSKA (reference sequence). After removal of 0 bases from V and 9 bases from J, the junction contained 7 bases not matched to a gene.

The chain carries TRBV28 and TRBJ2-7, with D perhaps matching TRBD1 (6 bases). Trimming shortened V by 3 bases and J by 2 bases, and 8 bases separated the two germline ends. The germline V gene encodes CDR1 MDHEN and CDR2 SYDVKM. The CDR3 loop spans 13 amino acids. Written as DNA, the CDR3 is TGTGCCAGCAGTTTTGGGGACACCTACGAGCAGTACTTC. This codes for CASSFGDTYEQYF.

This rearrangement joins TRBV4-2 to TRBJ1-2; unclear D gene. V was trimmed by 3 bases and J by 6 bases, leaving 23 bases between them. This CDR3 region has 17 residues. CDR1 and CDR2 (germline): LGHNA, YNFKEQ. CDR3 in DNA: TGTGCCAGCAGCCAGACATCTCCTCGGGGTAGCGCCCATGGCTACACCTTC. Its protein is CASSQTSPRGSAHGYTF.

The J gene is TRBJ2-7, the V gene TRBV25-1; a possible D gene is TRBD1 (7 bases). The V gene lost 2 bases and the J gene lost 5 bases, with 10 bases spanning the gap. Germline-derived CDR1 and CDR2 are MGHDK and SYGVNS. The CDR3 length is 13 residues. The CDR3 nucleotides are TGTGCCAGCAGTGAACCAGGGGGGAACGAGCAGTACTTC. This codes for CASSEPGGNEQYF.

This clonotype was observed at least ten times. The J gene is TRBJ2-3, the V gene TRBV29-1; TRBD2 matches at 8 bases. The CDR3 has 14 amino acids. CDR1 is SQVTM, CDR2 ANQGSEA, per germline. V lost 4 bases to trimming and J lost 5 bases; unmatched junction nucleotides: 8. The CDR3 is CSVGAGAPGDTQYF. The CDR3 nucleotides read TGCAGCGTTGGAGCGGGGGCCCCCGGAGATACGCAGTATTTT.

The V and J genes are TRBV11-2 and TRBJ2-3, with D tentatively TRBD1 (5 bases). CDR3 length: 12 amino acids. V was clipped by 1 base and J by 13 bases, with 12 bases between them. The germline CDR1 and CDR2 sequences are SGHAT and FQNNGV. Written as DNA, the CDR3 is TGTGCCAGCAGCTTAGGAGGCCTCAGGGAGTATTTT. Its translation: CASSLGGLREYF. Using reference TRBV11-2 and TRBJ2-3 for the parts outside the CDR3, the full variable domain is EAGVAQSPRYKIIEKRQSVAFWCNPISGHATLYWYQQILGQGPKLLIQFQNNGVVDDSQLPKDRFSAERLKGVDSTLKIQPAKLEDSAVYLCASSLGGLREYFGPGTRLTVL.

V usage is TRBV28 and J usage is TRBJ1-1, with D unresolved. Trimming stripped 2 bases from V and 7 bases from J, with 11 bases between. The CDR3 has 13 residues. CDR1 is MDHEN, CDR2 SYDVKM, per germline. CDR3 sequence: CASSLLSSYEAFF. In DNA form, the CDR3 reads TGTGCCAGCAGTTTACTGAGTTCCTATGAAGCTTTCTTT. Full variable domain (rest looked up from reference TRBV28 and TRBJ1-1): DVKVTQSSRYLVKRTGEKVFLECVQDMDHENMFWYRQDPGLGLRLIYFSYDVKMKEKGDIPEGYSVSREKKERFSLILESASTNQTSMYLCASSLLSSYEAFFGQGTRLTVV.

The chain uses TRBV5-1 and TRBJ1-6; 7 nucleotides agree with TRBD1. V gave up 4 bases and J gave up 3 bases; unmatched junction bases: 7. In germline, CDR1 is SGHRS, CDR2 YFSETQ. The CDR3 extends over 16 amino acids. CDR3 DNA: TGCGCCAGCAGCCTAACAGGGGCGGTCTATAATTCACCCCTCCACTTT. Its protein product is CASSLTGAVYNSPLHF.

This clonotype came up many times. The chain combines TRBV12-3 or TRBV12-4 with TRBJ2-1; 7 bases map to TRBD2. This CDR3 spans 14 amino acids. V lost 6 bases and J lost 6; bases outside the gene matches: 8. The CDR3 sequence: CASSPLLAANEQFF. CDR3 DNA: TGTGCCAGCAGCCCCCTCCTAGCGGCCAATGAGCAGTTCTTC.

The chain employs TRBV29-1 and TRBJ2-3, with D hard to call. Germline V gene lookup returns CDR1 SQVTM and CDR2 ANQGSEA. Trimming removed 7 bases from V and 2 bases from J, with 4 bases in between. This CDR3 spans 10 amino acids. The CDR3 DNA sequence: TGCAGCGATCACACAGATACGCAGTATTTT. Its translation is CSDHTDTQYF.

This clonotype was recorded many times. V is TRBV20-1 and J is TRBJ1-5, with unresolved D. Germline V gene sequence: CDR1 DFQATT, CDR2 SNEGSKA (reference sequence). Trimming took off 6 bases at V and 2 bases at J, with 14 bases between the two ends. This CDR3 has 14 residues. The CDR3: CSAQNSGGNQPQHF. The CDR3 DNA follows: TGCAGTGCACAGAACTCCGGTGGCAATCAGCCCCAGCATTTT.

This clonotype came up a few times. This chain links TRBV9 with TRBJ2-1; D unresolved. The V and J ends lost 0 bases and 10 bases respectively, with 17 bases between them. The CDR3 contains 15 residues. The germline CDR1 and CDR2 sequences are SGDLS and YYNGEE. The CDR3 coding sequence is TGTGCCAGCAGCGTAGGCCGCGGAACTGGTGGGGAGCAGTTCTTC. Translation: CASSVGRGTGGEQFF.

This chain joins TRBV28 and TRBJ2-1; 7 bases are shared with TRBD1. This CDR3 is 14 amino acids long. Germline V gene sequence: CDR1 MDHEN, CDR2 SYDVKM. Trimming took 6 bases from V and 6 from J; bases not matched to a gene: 8. CDR3 amino acids: CASRRTGVVNEQFF. The DNA of the CDR3 is TGTGCCAGCAGACGTACAGGGGTAGTCAATGAGCAGTTCTTC.

In its sample, this clonotype was seen a few times. The chain has TRBV7-9 and TRBJ1-2, with 7 bases lining up with TRBD1. This CDR3 is built from 14 residues. CDR1 is SEHNR, CDR2 FQNEAQ, per germline (reference sequence). The V gene end was trimmed by 4 bases and the J gene end by 4 bases; junction bases not matched to a gene: 6. Here the CDR3 DNA reads TGTGCCAGCAGCTCGGGACAGATCACCTATGGCTACACCTTC. It translates to CASSSGQITYGYTF.

In this sample, this clonotype turned up a few times. The V gene is TRBV10-3, the J gene TRBJ2-1; D assignment may be TRBD1 or TRBD2 (5 bases each). CDR1 is ENHRY, CDR2 SYGVKD, per germline. Trimming took 5 bases from V and 5 from J, leaving 13 bases between them. The CDR3 length is 14 residues. Here the CDR3 reads CAISPGTPDNEQFF. The DNA for the CDR3 is TGTGCCATCAGTCCCGGGACCCCCGACAATGAGCAGTTCTTC.

This clonotype was observed a handful of times. This chain uses TRBV19 with TRBJ1-4, with D hard to call. Germline CDR1 is LNHDA and CDR2 is SQIVND (reference sequence). V was cut by 5 bases and J by 7 bases, with 11 bases left in between. This CDR3 has 13 amino acids. CDR3 sequence reads: CASSPSRGEKLFF. The CDR3 DNA reads as TGTGCCAGTAGTCCTTCTCGCGGTGAAAAACTGTTTTTT.

The gene calls are TRBV6-1 and TRBJ2-2, with 9 bases identical to TRBD1. Germline trimming cut 6 bases from V and 5 bases from J; bases unmatched to any gene: 10. The CDR3 contains 16 residues. Germline lookup yields CDR1 MNHNS and CDR2 SASEGT. CDR3: CASSHRNRGRTGELFF. The CDR3 coding sequence is TGTGCCAGCAGCCACCGTAACAGGGGGCGGACCGGGGAGCTGTTTTTT.

The chain combines TRBV4-1 with TRBJ2-1; TRBD1 agrees at 9 bases. The CDR3 loop spans 17 amino acids. With 1 base clipped from V and 4 bases from J, the junction kept 8 bases outside the gene matches. In germline, CDR1 is MGHRA, CDR2 YSYEKL. DNA of the CDR3: TGCGCCAGCAGCCAAGTACCCGGGACAGGGAGTTACAATGAGCAGTTCTTC. Amino acid sequence: CASSQVPGTGSYNEQFF.

This clonotype has just a few counts. The chain is built from TRBV2 and TRBJ2-1; D possibly corresponds to TRBD1 (5 bases). This CDR3 is built from 12 residues. Germline lookup yields CDR1 SNHLY and CDR2 FYNNEI. Trimming shortened V by 7 bases and J by 7 bases, and 11 bases separated the two germline ends. The DNA for the CDR3 is TGTGCCAGCACAGGACAATCAAATGAGCAGTTCTTC. Amino acids: CASTGQSNEQFF.

The chain uses TRBV11-2 and TRBJ2-3, with 9 bases fitting TRBD1. CDR3 length: 17 residues. Germline V CDR1 and CDR2: SGHAT, FQNNGV. J gave up 3 bases and V 2 bases, and 9 bases lay outside the gene matches. CDR3 bases: TGTGCCAGCAGCTTAATAACTGGGACAGGGTTTACAGATACGCAGTATTTT. It codes for CASSLITGTGFTDTQYF.

This clonotype was counted only a few times. This chain connects TRBV12-3 or TRBV12-4 to TRBJ2-2; TRBD2 matches 11 bases. The CDR3 extends over 16 amino acids. J was trimmed by 3 bases and V by 6 bases; bases with no gene match: 6. CDR3 nucleotides: TGTGCCAGCAGCGACCCGGGACTAGCGGACACCGGGGAGCTGTTTTTT. This translates into CASSDPGLADTGELFF.